Each of the 32 T cell receptor beta chains below was sequenced from the same sample in a study of blood T cells in healthy people across ages. It was with a sample-barcoded 5' primer and a J-beta primer mix that a second PCR of roughly 6 to 12 cycles was run. One entry per CDR3 protein results from TCRdb running MiXCR on the 5' RACE reads. The table shows about 1.5 million distinct CDR3 sequences, with 40% to 50% occurring only once. Sequences were obtained from blood. These receptors were collected from a woman aged 18-30 years in good health.

The genes are TRBV12-5 and TRBJ1-1, with D perhaps matching TRBD1 (5 bases). This CDR3 has 14 amino acids. Germline lookup yields CDR1 LGHNT and CDR2 FRNRAP. Between the trimmed V and J ends, which lost 3 bases and 3 bases, there was a span of 11 bases. The CDR3 nucleotides read TGTGCTAGTGGTTTACTACCGGGGGACACTGAAGCTTTCTTT. Encoded protein: CASGLLPGDTEAFF.

The chain links TRBV5-1 to TRBJ1-2, with 8 bases identical to TRBD1. Germline CDR1 SGHRS, CDR2 YFSETQ. Trimming cost V 2 bases and J 3 bases; bases outside gene matches: 9. This CDR3 is built from 16 residues. The CDR3: CASSFKSQGAYYGYTF. CDR3 in DNA: TGCGCCAGCAGCTTTAAATCTCAGGGGGCGTACTATGGCTACACCTTC. Drawing the rest from reference TRBV5-1 and TRBJ1-2, the complete variable domain is KAGVTQTPRYLIKTRGQQVTLSCSPISGHRSVSWYQQTPGQGLQFLFEYFSETQRNKGNFPGRFSGRQFSNSRSEMNVSTLELGDSALYLCASSFKSQGAYYGYTFGSGTRLTVV.

This clonotype has a handful of counts. This chain uses TRBV7-9 with TRBJ2-5; TRBD1 agrees at 8 bases. CDR1 and CDR2 from the germline V gene are SEHNR and FQNEAQ (reference sequence). Trimming at V came to 1 base and at J to 5 bases, leaving 6 bases not matched to a gene. The length of the CDR3 is 15 residues. CDR3: CASSLGWTGQETQYF. The CDR3 nucleotides are TGTGCCAGCAGCTTAGGATGGACAGGGCAGGAGACCCAGTACTTC.

This clonotype has more than one count but fewer than ten. The chain recombines TRBV13 with TRBJ2-3; weak D call: TRBD2 (6 bases). The ends were cut back, 7 bases at V and 2 bases at J, with 10 bases in the middle. The V gene's germline CDR1 is PRHDT and CDR2 FYEKMQ (reference sequence). The CDR3 loop spans 13 amino acids. Here the CDR3 DNA reads TGTGCCAGCAATCAGCGGGCCACAGATACGCAGTATTTT. Protein product: CASNQRATDTQYF.

The genes are TRBV5-1 and TRBJ2-7; 15 nucleotides match TRBD2. The trim removed 5 bases at V and 2 bases at J, leaving 5 bases unmatched. Germline-derived CDR1 and CDR2 are SGHRS and YFSETQ. This CDR3 region has 16 residues. In DNA form, the CDR3 reads TGCGCCAGCAGGGGGACTAGCGGGGGGCTACCCTACGAGCAGTACTTC. Translation: CASRGTSGGLPYEQYF.

CDR3 sequence: CASRLAGTTGELFF. The CDR3 nucleotides are TGTGCCAGCCGTCTAGCGGGTACCACCGGGGAGCTGTTTTTT. The chain carries TRBV12-3 or TRBV12-4 and TRBJ2-2, with 8 positions matching TRBD2. The CDR3 has 14 amino acids. The V gene end was trimmed by 8 bases and the J gene end by 4 bases; junction bases not matched to a gene: 6.

Only a few counts were recorded for this clonotype. V usage is TRBV29-1 and J usage is TRBJ1-1; 8 bases align to TRBD1. V shed 7 bases, J shed 4 bases, and the junction held 8 bases outside the gene matches. Germline CDR1 reads SQVTM; CDR2 reads ANQGSEA. The CDR3 length is 13 residues. The CDR3, as DNA: TGCAGCGGCCAGACAGGGGCGGTCACTGAAGCTTTCTTT. Encoded protein: CSGQTGAVTEAFF.

This clonotype was observed once. The J gene is TRBJ2-1, the V gene TRBV20-1; 9 bases agree with TRBD2. V shed 2 bases, J shed 2 bases, and the junction held 10 bases outside the gene matches. Germline CDR1 is DFQATT and CDR2 is SNEGSKA (reference sequence). The CDR3 consists of 17 residues. CDR3 in DNA: TGCAGTGCTAGATCATTAGCGGGAGCGGGGACCTACAATGAGCAGTTCTTC. Its translation is CSARSLAGAGTYNEQFF.

The CDR3: CAWSGETYNEQFF. CDR3 in DNA: TGTGCCTGGAGTGGGGAGACCTACAATGAGCAGTTCTTC. This rearrangement joins TRBV30 to TRBJ2-1, with D perhaps TRBD2 (5 bases). This CDR3 is 13 amino acids long. The germline gives CDR1 GTSNPN, CDR2 SVGIG (reference sequence). Trimming took off 1 base at V and 2 bases at J, with 6 bases between the two ends.

This sequence joins TRBV12-3 or TRBV12-4 and TRBJ1-1; D is ambiguous. The CDR3 covers 15 residues. Trimming took off 4 bases at V and 4 bases at J, with 16 bases between the two ends. DNA of the CDR3: TGTGCCAGCAGTTATGGGTGGGTGGAATCCACTGAAGCTTTCTTT. It specifies CASSYGWVESTEAFF.

V and J are TRBV6-1 and TRBJ2-7; tentative D call: TRBD1 (6 bases). The CDR3 length is 13 residues. Trimming removed 7 bases at V and 4 bases at J, with 14 bases between. Germline CDR1 reads MNHNS; CDR2 reads SASEGT. CDR3 sequence reads: CASNPGARYEQYF. The CDR3 nucleotides read TGTGCCAGCAATCCAGGGGCTAGGTACGAGCAGTACTTC.

The rearrangement joins TRBV27 to TRBJ2-3; a weak D match, TRBD1 (6 bases). The CDR3 is made up of 20 amino acids. Trimming removed 6 bases from V and 0 bases from J, with 28 bases in between. Germline loops: CDR1 MNHEY, CDR2 SMNVEV (reference sequence). Here the CDR3 reads CASRLNGPRVTGVSTDTQYF. The DNA of the CDR3 is TGTGCCAGCAGACTAAATGGTCCTCGGGTGACAGGAGTTAGCACAGATACGCAGTATTTT.

The CDR3 sequence is CASSPRPNTEAFF. CDR3 sequence (DNA): TGTGCCAGCAGCCCTCGACCTAACACTGAAGCTTTCTTT. The V call is TRBV3-1, the J call TRBJ1-1; D is undetermined. Trimming pared 4 bases from V and 2 bases from J, leaving 8 bases between. Germline assignment: CDR1 LGHDT and CDR2 YNNKEL (reference sequence). This CDR3 comprises 13 residues.

A remark on this clonotype: A much more abundant neighbour one base away suggests this may be a read error. This rearrangement joins TRBV5-1 to TRBJ2-1; perhaps TRBD2 as D (6 bases). The CDR3 runs 14 residues. V was trimmed by 4 bases and J by 3 bases, leaving 11 bases between them. Germline V lookup: CDR1 SGHRS, CDR2 YFSETQ. Here the CDR3 DNA reads TGCGCCAGCAGCGTGAGCGGGCTCTACAATGAGCAGTTCTTC. Translated: CASSVSGLYNEQFF.

V gene TRBV6-5 combines with J gene TRBJ1-2, with 8 bases identical to TRBD1. This CDR3 comprises 13 residues. After removal of 6 bases from V and 8 bases from J, the junction contained 8 bases not matched to a gene. Looked up from germline, CDR1 is MNHEY and CDR2 is SVGAGI. CDR3 coding DNA: TGTGCCAGCAGCCCGGGACAGGTCTGGGGCTACACCTTC. This sequence encodes CASSPGQVWGYTF.

This chain uses TRBV5-5 with TRBJ2-3; D is perhaps TRBD2 (5 bases). The CDR3 is made up of 16 amino acids. In germline, CDR1 is SGHKS, CDR2 YYEKEE (reference sequence). V was cut by 0 bases and J by 0 bases, with 11 bases left in between. The CDR3 loop reads CASSLVPGTSTDTQYF. CDR3 sequence (DNA): TGTGCCAGCAGCTTGGTCCCGGGAACTAGCACAGATACGCAGTATTTT.

The chain carries TRBV27 and TRBJ2-7; 7 bases are a match to TRBD1. The CDR3 length is 15 residues. J lost 3 bases, V lost 5 bases, and 10 bases had no gene match. The V gene's germline CDR1 is MNHEY and CDR2 SMNVEV (reference sequence). The CDR3 sequence: CASSLIGQVDYEQYF. In DNA, the CDR3 is TGTGCCAGCAGTCTAATCGGACAGGTGGACTACGAGCAGTACTTC.

The chain employs TRBV7-2 and TRBJ2-4; a possible D gene is TRBD1 (6 bases). Matching the DNA end better, TRBJ2-7 makes the J call doubtful. The CDR3 length is 15 residues. The germline V gene has CDR1 SGHTA and CDR2 FQGNSA. This CDR3 is CASSPQGFNSYEQYF. The CDR3 nucleotides read TGTGCCAGCAGCCCACAGGGATTTAACTCCTACGAGCAGTACTTC.

There are a few counts of this clonotype. The chain carries TRBV5-1 and TRBJ2-1, with D possibly being TRBD1 (6 bases). The CDR3 runs 14 residues. Trimming shortened V by 7 bases and J by 10 bases, and 21 bases separated the two germline ends. Germline V gene sequence: CDR1 SGHRS, CDR2 YFSETQ. CDR3 DNA: TGCGCCAGCTCCCTTGCTGGGGGCCCCAGGGAGCAGTTCTTC. It yields the protein CASSLAGGPREQFF.

Concerning this clonotype: A much larger clone lies one base from this, so it may be a read error. The chain couples TRBV3-1 to TRBJ1-2, with D uncertain. Trimming removed 5 bases at V and 5 bases at J, with 9 bases between. This CDR3 is built from 12 residues. CDR1 LGHDT and CDR2 YNNKEL come from the germline V gene (reference sequence). CDR3 DNA: TGTGCCAGCAGCGAACCGTATTATGGCTACACCTTC. Protein sequence: CASSEPYYGYTF.

This clonotype was counted only a few times. This chain uses TRBV24-1 with TRBJ2-3, with 7 bases lining up with TRBD1. V was pared by 3 bases and J by 6 bases, with 11 bases of the junction left unmatched. This CDR3 is 16 amino acids long. Looked up from germline, CDR1 is KGHDR and CDR2 is SFDVKD. CDR3 in amino acids: CATSDGVGTEYDTQYF. The CDR3 nucleotides are TGTGCCACCAGTGATGGGGTAGGGACAGAGTATGATACGCAGTATTTT.

The chain has TRBV20-1 and TRBJ2-7; TRBD2 aligns across 9 bases. With 5 bases clipped from V and 0 bases from J, the junction kept 5 bases outside the gene matches. This CDR3 contains 14 residues. Germline lookup yields CDR1 DFQATT and CDR2 SNEGSKA (reference sequence). The CDR3 DNA sequence: TGCAGTGCTCGTAAGACTAGCGGCTCCTACGAGCAGTACTTC. It encodes CSARKTSGSYEQYF.

The V gene is TRBV28, the J gene TRBJ2-5, with D possibly called TRBD1 or TRBD2 (5 bases each). CDR1 and CDR2 (germline): MDHEN, SYDVKM. The CDR3 has 12 amino acids. Trimming shortened V by 10 bases and J by 9 bases, and 18 bases separated the two germline ends. The CDR3 protein is CAIQRGLEAQYF. For the CDR3, the DNA is TGTGCCATCCAACGGGGCCTGGAGGCCCAGTACTTC.

There are a few counts of this clonotype. J is TRBJ1-1 and V is TRBV6-5; D unclear. V was clipped by 5 bases and J by 1 base, with 11 bases between them. The CDR3 has 14 amino acids. The V gene's germline CDR1 is MNHEY and CDR2 SVGAGI. The CDR3 region has the DNA TGTGCCAGCAGTCTAGGGTTTGGGAACACTGAAGCTTTCTTT. Its protein is CASSLGFGNTEAFF.

The genes are TRBV11-2 and TRBJ2-2, with 7 bases aligning to TRBD1. The CDR3 consists of 16 residues. The trim removed 2 bases at V and 0 bases at J, leaving 3 bases unmatched. Germline V gene lookup returns CDR1 SGHAT and CDR2 FQNNGV. The DNA of the CDR3 is TGTGCCAGCAGCTTAAGGGGGCCCTCGAACACCGGGGAGCTGTTTTTT. Protein: CASSLRGPSNTGELFF.

This clonotype was recorded a few times. This CDR3 reads CASSLSRVQDEQFF. Written as DNA, the CDR3 is TGCGCCAGCAGCTTATCCCGGGTGCAGGATGAGCAGTTCTTC. The chain joins TRBV5-1 to TRBJ2-1, with D uncertain. CDR1 is SGHRS and CDR2 is YFSETQ in the germline V gene. CDR3 size: 14 residues. Trimming stripped 2 bases from V and 8 bases from J, with 14 bases between.

In this sample, this clonotype turned up a few times. The rearrangement joins TRBV6-1 to TRBJ2-1, with D perhaps TRBD2 (6 bases). Germline V gene data show CDR1 as MNHNS and CDR2 as SASEGT. The CDR3 loop spans 15 amino acids. The V gene lost 9 bases and the J gene lost 0 bases, with 15 bases spanning the gap. The CDR3 loop is CASLPLSGSYNEQFF. The CDR3 coding sequence is TGTGCCAGTCTACCTCTTAGCGGCTCCTACAATGAGCAGTTCTTC.

The chain carries TRBV7-2 and TRBJ1-2; D remains unclear. Germline CDR1 reads SGHTA; CDR2 reads FQGNSA. This CDR3 comprises 15 residues. V lost 1 base and J lost 3, with 12 bases in between. In nucleotides, the CDR3 is TGTGCCAGCAGCTTAGGGGCACAGCCATACTATGGCTACACCTTC. Amino acids: CASSLGAQPYYGYTF.

This clonotype was seen a handful of times. The chain combines TRBV4-1 with TRBJ2-1; 9 positions match TRBD2. Germline lookup yields CDR1 MGHRA and CDR2 YSYEKL. Trimming cost V 0 bases and J 4 bases; bases outside gene matches: 4. The CDR3 spans 16 residues. CDR3 in amino acids: CASSQDGGLAYNEQFF. The CDR3 DNA reads as TGCGCCAGCAGCCAAGATGGGGGACTAGCTTACAATGAGCAGTTCTTC.

This chain connects TRBV7-2 to TRBJ2-1; TRBD1 matches 10 bases. CDR1 and CDR2 (germline): SGHTA, FQGNSA. There are 17 residues in the CDR3. V gave up 4 bases and J gave up 8 bases; unmatched junction bases: 14. The CDR3 loop is CASSSSPAGQGTHEQFF. The CDR3 coding sequence is TGTGCCAGCAGCTCCTCCCCTGCGGGACAGGGGACCCATGAGCAGTTCTTC. The full variable domain, rest sourced from reference TRBV7-2 and TRBJ2-1, is GAGVSQSPSNKVTEKGKDVELRCDPISGHTALYWYRQSLGQGLEFLIYFQGNSAPDKSGLPSDRFSAERTGGSVSTLTIQRTQQEDSAVYLCASSSSPAGQGTHEQFFGPGTRLTVL.

Only a few counts were recorded for this clonotype. The chain combines TRBV7-9 with TRBJ2-1; D is possibly TRBD1 or TRBD2 (5 bases each). Germline V CDR1 and CDR2: SEHNR, FQNEAQ (reference sequence). Trimming removed 1 base from V and 11 bases from J, with 9 bases in between. The CDR3 contains 12 residues. CDR3 sequence reads: CASSLGGMKQFF. For the CDR3, the DNA is TGTGCCAGCAGCTTAGGGGGGATGAAGCAGTTCTTC.

In its sample, this clonotype was seen a few times. The chain combines TRBV5-1 with TRBJ1-1; 7 bases agree with TRBD1. Germline CDR1 SGHRS, CDR2 YFSETQ. V trimming: 3 bases; J trimming: 3 bases; junction bases outside the gene matches: 5. This CDR3 region has 14 residues. This CDR3 reads CASSSFTGDTEAFF. CDR3 coding DNA: TGCGCCAGCAGCTCGTTCACAGGGGACACTGAAGCTTTCTTT. Full variable domain (missing parts from reference TRBV5-1 and TRBJ1-1): KAGVTQTPRYLIKTRGQQVTLSCSPISGHRSVSWYQQTPGQGLQFLFEYFSETQRNKGNFPGRFSGRQFSNSRSEMNVSTLELGDSALYLCASSSFTGDTEAFFGQGTRLTVV.